These 27 T cell receptor beta chains came from one sample sequenced in a study of control samples from healthy donors and cancer patients. Some clones are missing from TCRdb's copy, which holds only in-frame ones; the method was immunoSEQ multiplex PCR. This table has 150,000 to 200,000 clones, about nine tenths appearing once. The source material was blood. The receptors derive from a woman in her thirties in good health.

A note on this clone: The same CDR3 arises from other DNA sequences in this sample as well. The chain employs TRBV12-3 or TRBV12-4 and TRBJ1-5; a weak D match, TRBD1 (6 bases). CDR3 length: 13 amino acids. The V end was cut by 6 bases, the J end by 1 base, with 7 bases between. The CDR3 loop reads CASRGTSNQPQHF. Here the CDR3 DNA reads TGTGCCAGCAGAGGGACAAGCAATCAGCCCCAGCATTTT.

CDR3 in amino acids: CASSTGGNSPLHF. CDR3 DNA sequence: TGTGCCAGCAGTACGGGTGGGAATTCACCCCTCCACTTT. The chain couples TRBV6-2 or TRBV6-3 to TRBJ1-6; no firm D call. CDR1 and CDR2 (germline): MNHEY, SVGEGT. The CDR3 extends over 13 amino acids. Between the trimmed V and J ends, which lost 5 bases and 7 bases, there was a span of 9 bases.

J is TRBJ1-2 and V is TRBV4-1, with 7 nucleotides matching TRBD1. V gave up 2 bases and J gave up 6 bases; unmatched junction bases: 9. This CDR3 region has 15 residues. Germline values: CDR1 MGHRA, CDR2 YSYEKL. CDR3 in amino acids: CASSQYDRAVNGYTF. DNA for the CDR3: TGCGCCAGCAGCCAATACGACAGGGCGGTTAATGGCTACACCTTC.

The V and J genes are TRBV5-6 and TRBJ2-1, with 13 positions matching TRBD2. The J segment lost 0 bases and the V segment lost 0 bases, leaving 3 bases of the junction unmatched. CDR1 and CDR2 (germline): SGHDT, YYEEEE. The CDR3 spans 18 residues. CDR3 nucleotides: TGTGCCAGCAGCTTGGCCGGGACTAGCGGGATCTCCTACAATGAGCAGTTCTTC. Its protein product is CASSLAGTSGISYNEQFF.

The table lists this clone with a few counts. The chain carries TRBV6-5 and TRBJ2-7, with D perhaps matching TRBD1 (5 bases). The germline V and J ends were trimmed by 6 bases and 1 base, with 10 bases remaining between them. In germline, CDR1 is MNHEY, CDR2 SVGAGI. There are 13 residues in the CDR3. CDR3 nucleotides: TGTGCCAGCAGGCCGACAGTATCCTACGAGCAGTACTTC. This encodes CASRPTVSYEQYF.

This clone was seen just once. This chain links TRBV28 with TRBJ2-2; the D gene could be TRBD1 or TRBD2 (5 bases each). Between the trimmed V and J ends, which lost 2 bases and 1 base, there was a span of 8 bases. The CDR3 covers 15 residues. CDR1 MDHEN and CDR2 SYDVKM come from the germline V gene. The CDR3 loop is CASSLGTVNTGELFF. The CDR3 DNA sequence: TGTGCCAGCAGTTTAGGGACGGTGAACACCGGGGAGCTGTTTTTT.

V gene TRBV18 combines with J gene TRBJ2-1; D not resolved. This CDR3 has 14 amino acids. With 3 bases removed from V and 2 bases from J, the gap between germline ends came to 8 bases. The germline V gene has CDR1 KGHSH and CDR2 LQKENI. This CDR3 reads CASSPGPAYNEQFF. Here the CDR3 DNA reads TGTGCCAGCTCACCGGGCCCTGCCTACAATGAGCAGTTCTTC.

The chain links TRBV3-1 (or the pseudogene TRBV3-2) to TRBJ1-2, with D possibly being TRBD1 (6 bases). CDR1 and CDR2 from the germline V gene are LGHDT and YNNKEL (reference sequence). The CDR3 sequence is 12 residues long. Trimming shortened V by 5 bases and J by 8 bases, and 12 bases separated the two germline ends. The CDR3 nucleotides read TGTGCCAGCAGCAGACAGGCGGGGGGCTACACCTTC. Encoded protein: CASSRQAGGYTF.

This chain connects TRBV6-5 to TRBJ2-1; tentative D call: TRBD2 (5 bases). There are 14 residues in the CDR3. V dropped 2 bases and J dropped 4 bases, with 9 bases sitting between them. Germline V gene data show CDR1 as MNHEY and CDR2 as SVGAGI. The CDR3 region has the DNA TGTGCCAGCAGTTACCTCGGGGATTACAATGAGCAGTTCTTC. Translation: CASSYLGDYNEQFF.

CDR3 nucleotides: TGTGCCAGTAGTATAAGTGGGAACACCGGGGAGCTGTTTTTT. The encoded protein is CASSISGNTGELFF. The chain is built from TRBV19 and TRBJ2-2; no reliable D call. In germline, CDR1 is LNHDA, CDR2 SQIVND (reference sequence). Trimming stripped 2 bases from V and 1 base from J, with 5 bases between. This CDR3 is built from 14 residues.

The chain employs TRBV5-1 and TRBJ2-5, with TRBD1 matching over 8 bases. CDR3 size: 13 residues. Germline values: CDR1 SGHRS, CDR2 YFSETQ. J gave up 5 bases and V 4 bases, and 4 bases lay outside the gene matches. The CDR3 region is CASSTTGGETQYF. CDR3 coding DNA: TGCGCCAGCAGCACCACAGGGGGGGAGACCCAGTACTTC.

The V and J genes are TRBV27 and TRBJ2-2, with TRBD1 identical over 9 bases. Germline V lookup: CDR1 MNHEY, CDR2 SMNVEV (reference sequence). The V segment lost 4 bases and the J segment 3 bases; nucleotides outside the gene matches: 6. The CDR3 spans 16 residues. The DNA for the CDR3 is TGTGCCAGCAGTTCCCGACAGGGGGAGGACACCGGGGAGCTGTTTTTT. It is translated as CASSSRQGEDTGELFF.

Comments on this clone: Other DNA sequences within the sample encode an identical CDR3. The chain uses TRBV6-2 or TRBV6-3 and TRBJ2-6; D is ambiguous. This CDR3 is built from 15 residues. Germline V gene data show CDR1 as MNHEY and CDR2 as SVGEGT. V was trimmed by 0 bases and J by 1 base, leaving 4 bases between them. For the CDR3, the DNA is TGTGCCAGCAGTTACTCAGGGTCTGGGGCCAACGTCCTGACTTTC. Its protein is CASSYSGSGANVLTF.

The chain is built from TRBV6-5 and TRBJ2-7, with D tentatively TRBD1 (6 bases). This CDR3 spans 14 amino acids. Deletions cut 6 bases from V and 4 bases from J, with 16 bases between. In germline, CDR1 is MNHEY, CDR2 SVGAGI. The CDR3: CASSYDGTPYEQYF. In DNA, the CDR3 is TGTGCCAGCAGCTACGATGGGACACCGTACGAGCAGTACTTC.

The gene calls are TRBV6-2 or TRBV6-3 and TRBJ1-1; perhaps TRBD1 as D (5 bases). The CDR3 is 13 amino acids. Germline CDR1 and CDR2: MNHEY and SVGEGT. The V end lost 2 bases, the J end lost 3 bases, and 7 bases lay between the germline ends. The CDR3 sequence is CASSYEGYTEAFF. The DNA for the CDR3 is TGTGCCAGCAGTTACGAGGGGTACACTGAAGCTTTCTTT.

Remarks on this clone: Within the sample, other DNA sequences also encode this same CDR3. The chain links TRBV27 to TRBJ1-3; 7 nucleotides line up with TRBD1. Trimming took 2 bases from V and 2 from J; bases not matched to a gene: 0. The CDR3 is made up of 14 amino acids. Germline V gene lookup returns CDR1 MNHEY and CDR2 SMNVEV (reference sequence). As DNA, the CDR3 is TGTGCCAGCAGTTTAAGGGGGCCTGGAAACACCATATATTTT. Its translation is CASSLRGPGNTIYF.

This sequence joins TRBV5-6 and TRBJ2-1; 10 nucleotides agree with TRBD2. Trimming removed 4 bases from V and 2 bases from J; junction bases left unmatched: 6. The CDR3 covers 16 residues. The V gene's germline CDR1 is SGHDT and CDR2 YYEEEE. CDR3 sequence (DNA): TGTGCCAGCAGCCCTGCCAGCGGGAGGGCCTACAATGAGCAGTTCTTC. This codes for CASSPASGRAYNEQFF.

The rearrangement links TRBV5-1 to TRBJ2-7; TRBD1 is a possible D gene (6 bases). Germline assignment: CDR1 SGHRS and CDR2 YFSETQ. This CDR3 spans 13 amino acids. Trimming removed 2 bases at V and 7 bases at J, with 13 bases between. The CDR3 region is CASSLTGLSEQYF. The CDR3 nucleotides read TGCGCCAGCAGCTTAACAGGGTTGAGTGAGCAGTACTTC.

V usage is TRBV18 and J usage is TRBJ1-1, with a weak D call TRBD1 (6 bases). Between the trimmed V and J ends, which lost 2 bases and 1 base, there was a span of 11 bases. Germline V lookup: CDR1 KGHSH, CDR2 LQKENI. The CDR3 totals 15 residues. DNA of the CDR3: TGTGCCAGCTCACCAGGGGGCGAGTGGAACACTGAAGCTTTCTTT. As protein: CASSPGGEWNTEAFF.

The chain couples TRBV7-9 to TRBJ2-1, with 14 positions matching TRBD2. The germline CDR1 and CDR2 sequences are SEHNR and FQNEAQ (reference sequence). The trim removed 3 bases at V and 0 bases at J, leaving 7 bases unmatched. CDR3 length equals 19 residues. CDR3 bases: TGTGCCAGCAGCTTTAGGACTAGCGGGGGGCCCAGCTCCTACAATGAGCAGTTCTTC. This gives the protein CASSFRTSGGPSSYNEQFF. The full variable domain, in which reference TRBV7-9 and TRBJ2-1 provide the parts outside the CDR3, is DTGVSQNPRHKITKRGQNVTFRCDPISEHNRLYWYRQTLGQGPEFLTYFQNEAQLEKSRLLSDRFSAERPKGSFSTLEIQRTEQGDSAMYLCASSFRTSGGPSSYNEQFFGPGTRLTVL.

This chain connects TRBV28 to TRBJ2-3, with unresolved D. V was cut by 4 bases and J by 2 bases, with 1 base left in between. CDR3 length: 11 amino acids. The germline CDR1 and CDR2 sequences are MDHEN and SYDVKM. The CDR3 here is CASSYTDTQYF. The CDR3 DNA is TGTGCCAGCAGTTACACAGATACGCAGTATTTT.

This clone was seen once. The CDR3 region has the DNA TGTGCCAGCAGCTCGCCCGGGACAGGGGGTCAAGAGCAGTACTTC. Its protein product is CASSSPGTGGQEQYF. This rearrangement joins TRBV11-1 to TRBJ2-7; 11 bases match TRBD1. The ends lost 4 bases at V and 7 bases at J; junction bases unmatched: 9. There are 15 residues in the CDR3. Per the germline V gene, CDR1 is SGHAT and CDR2 is FQDESV (reference sequence).

The gene calls are TRBV30 and TRBJ2-7; D remains unclear. This CDR3 spans 12 amino acids. CDR1 and CDR2 from the germline V gene are GTSNPN and SVGIG (reference sequence). V was pared by 3 bases and J by 4 bases, with 10 bases between. The CDR3 loop reads CAWSATIYEQYF. CDR3 DNA: TGTGCCTGGAGCGCTACAATATACGAGCAGTACTTC.

The J gene is TRBJ2-7, the V gene TRBV28; TRBD1 matches 8 bases. CDR1 is MDHEN, CDR2 SYDVKM, per germline. V lost 5 bases, J lost 2 bases, and 5 bases stayed unmatched. The CDR3 contains 14 residues. The CDR3 sequence is CASSPRTGTYEQYF. The CDR3, as DNA: TGTGCCAGCAGTCCCCGGACAGGGACCTACGAGCAGTACTTC.

The gene calls are TRBV7-6 and TRBJ1-2, with 12 bases that match TRBD1. V dropped 5 bases and J dropped 1; count of bases not matched to a gene: 8. This CDR3 is 17 amino acids long. Germline-derived CDR1 and CDR2 are SGHVS and FNYEAQ. The CDR3 coding sequence is TGTGCCAGCAGCCACCGGGACAGGGGGCGATTTAACTATGGCTACACCTTC. This sequence encodes CASSHRDRGRFNYGYTF.

This clone was counted a single time. J is TRBJ1-2 and V is TRBV28, with D uncertain. The CDR3 sequence is 13 residues long. Between the trimmed V and J ends, which lost 3 bases and 8 bases, there was a span of 13 bases. Germline V gene sequence: CDR1 MDHEN, CDR2 SYDVKM. The CDR3 region has the DNA TGTGCCAGCAGTTTCCTAAACCCGACCGGCTACACCTTC. Protein: CASSFLNPTGYTF.

The chain employs TRBV12-3 or TRBV12-4 and TRBJ1-1; no firm D call. With 3 bases removed from V and 3 bases from J, the gap between germline ends came to 8 bases. The CDR3 spans 13 residues. The chain's CDR3 is CASSFVRDTEAFF. CDR3 DNA sequence: TGTGCCAGCAGTTTTGTCCGGGACACTGAAGCTTTCTTT.